These T cell receptor beta chains were read from a single sample in a study of cytomegalovirus exposure and HLA in healthy donors. The data were produced by immunoSEQ multiplex PCR, yet TCRdb's version contains in-frame clones alone and is incomplete. The sample yields about 180,000 clones, about 79% seen once. Material for sequencing was PBMCs. The receptor set was obtained from a man aged 18 to 35 in good health and CMV-seronegative. Each CDR3 is given with its conserved first and last residue. The D gene is left open where the match is weak.

TRBV6-5	TRBJ2-1	-	CASRPGLSYNEQFF
TRBV19	TRBJ2-2	TRBD2	CASSRTSGGSPGELFF
TRBV7-2	TRBJ1-1	-	CASSSHGATGYEAFF
TRBV2	TRBJ1-2	-	CASSGVDTYYGYTF
TRBV28	TRBJ2-4	TRBD1	CASSRDRTGGNIQYF
TRBV28	TRBJ1-2	TRBD1	CASSLSLGSGGYGYTF
TRBV5-5	TRBJ2-2	-	CASSGSNTGELFF
TRBV2	TRBJ1-1	-	CASSEEGRRYLNTEAFF
TRBV15	TRBJ2-7	TRBD2	CATSRDRASGSYEQYF
TRBV29-1	TRBJ2-3	-	CSVVKNLQRTDTQYF
TRBV5-6	TRBJ2-7	TRBD1	CASSNRDRGYEQYF
TRBV5-1	-	TRBD1	CASSVNPGQGHYEQYF
TRBV5-4	TRBJ2-5	TRBD1	CASSSVDRGGRFETQYF
TRBV28	TRBJ2-5	-	CASSLGRGSQETQYF
TRBV28	TRBJ2-4	-	CASSLNILGGLAKNIQYF
TRBV4-2	TRBJ2-1	TRBD2	CASSPQPLAGGPVF
TRBV7-2	TRBJ2-3	TRBD2	CASSLAQGLAGGRSDTQYF
TRBV7-9	-	-	CASQGANTYEQYF
TRBV2	TRBJ1-2	-	CASSPGSYGYTF